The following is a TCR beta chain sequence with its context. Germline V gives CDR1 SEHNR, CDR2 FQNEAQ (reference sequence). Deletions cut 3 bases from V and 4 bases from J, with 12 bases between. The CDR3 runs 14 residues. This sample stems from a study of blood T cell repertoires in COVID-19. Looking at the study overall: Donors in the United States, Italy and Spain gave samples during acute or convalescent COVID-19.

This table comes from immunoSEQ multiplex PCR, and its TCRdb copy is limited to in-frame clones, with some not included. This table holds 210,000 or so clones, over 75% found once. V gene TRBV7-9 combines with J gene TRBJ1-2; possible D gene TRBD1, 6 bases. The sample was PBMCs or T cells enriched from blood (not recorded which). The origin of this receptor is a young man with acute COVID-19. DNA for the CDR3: TGTGCCAGCAGCTTGGGACACGGCCGCTATGGCTACACCTTC. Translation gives CASSLGHGRYGYTF.